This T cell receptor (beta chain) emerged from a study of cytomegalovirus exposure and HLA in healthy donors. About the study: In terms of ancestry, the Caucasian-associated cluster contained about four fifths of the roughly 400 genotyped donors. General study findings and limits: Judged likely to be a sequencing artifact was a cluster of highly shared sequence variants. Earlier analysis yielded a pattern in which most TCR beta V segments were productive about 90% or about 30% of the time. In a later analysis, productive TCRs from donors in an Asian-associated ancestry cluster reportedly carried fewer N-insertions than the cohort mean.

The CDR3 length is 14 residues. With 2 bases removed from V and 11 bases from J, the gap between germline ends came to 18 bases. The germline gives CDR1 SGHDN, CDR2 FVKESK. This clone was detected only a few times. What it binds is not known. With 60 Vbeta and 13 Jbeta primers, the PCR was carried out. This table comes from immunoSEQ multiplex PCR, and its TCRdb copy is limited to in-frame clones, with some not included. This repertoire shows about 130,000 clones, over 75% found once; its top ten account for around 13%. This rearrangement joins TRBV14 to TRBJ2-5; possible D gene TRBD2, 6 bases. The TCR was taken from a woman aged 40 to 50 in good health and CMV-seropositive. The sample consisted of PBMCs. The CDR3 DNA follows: TGTGCCAGCAGCCAACCACCGGGACTCGGAGAGCAGTACTTC. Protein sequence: CASSQPPGLGEQYF. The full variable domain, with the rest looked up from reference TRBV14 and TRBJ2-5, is EAGVTQFPSHSVIEKGQTVTLRCDPISGHDNLYWYRRVMGKEIKFLLHFVKESKQDESGMPNNRFLAERTGGTYSTLKVQPAELEDSGVYFCASSQPPGLGEQYFGPGTRLLVL.